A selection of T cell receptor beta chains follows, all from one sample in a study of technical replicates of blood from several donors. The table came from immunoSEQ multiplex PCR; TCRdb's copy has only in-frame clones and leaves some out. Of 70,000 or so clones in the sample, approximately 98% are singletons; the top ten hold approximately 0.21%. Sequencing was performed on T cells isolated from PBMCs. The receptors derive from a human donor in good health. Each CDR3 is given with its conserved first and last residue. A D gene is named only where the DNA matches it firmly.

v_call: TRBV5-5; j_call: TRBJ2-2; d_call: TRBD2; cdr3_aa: CASSLRRGLGNTGELFF
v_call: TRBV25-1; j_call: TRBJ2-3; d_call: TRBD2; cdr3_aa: CASSEGTSGRTDTQYF
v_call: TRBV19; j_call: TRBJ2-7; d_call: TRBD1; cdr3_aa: CASRDRRYEQYF
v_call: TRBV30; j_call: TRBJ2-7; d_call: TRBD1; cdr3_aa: CAWSVLGGQVNYEQYF
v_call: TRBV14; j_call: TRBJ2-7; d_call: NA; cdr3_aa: CASSRVFNEQYF
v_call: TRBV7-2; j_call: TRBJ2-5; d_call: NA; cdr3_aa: CASSLSLVRSTQETQYF
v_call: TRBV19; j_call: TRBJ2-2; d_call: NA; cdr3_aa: CASSTVSTGELFF
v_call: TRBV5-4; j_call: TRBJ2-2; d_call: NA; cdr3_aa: CASSSRSSEGGELFF
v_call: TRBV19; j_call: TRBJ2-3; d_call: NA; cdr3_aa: CASNSFNTQYF
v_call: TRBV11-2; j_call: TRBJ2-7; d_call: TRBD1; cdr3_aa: CASARDRENEQYF
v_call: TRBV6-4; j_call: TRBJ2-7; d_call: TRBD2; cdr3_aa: CASSDREGKREQYF
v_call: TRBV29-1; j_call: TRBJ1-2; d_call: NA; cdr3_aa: CSVSGNYGYTF
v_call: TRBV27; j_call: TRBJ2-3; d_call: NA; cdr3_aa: CASSFLAGLSTDTQYF
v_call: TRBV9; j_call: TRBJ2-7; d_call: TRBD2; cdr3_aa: CASSVSGGGNEQYF
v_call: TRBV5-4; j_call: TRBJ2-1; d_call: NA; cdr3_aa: CASSLVLSNYNEQFF
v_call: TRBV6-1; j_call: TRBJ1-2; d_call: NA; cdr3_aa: CASSEPANYGYTF
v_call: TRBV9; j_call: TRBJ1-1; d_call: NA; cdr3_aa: CASSVSRGLNTEAFF
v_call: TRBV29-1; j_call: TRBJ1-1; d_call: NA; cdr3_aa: CSVGGGKNTEAFF
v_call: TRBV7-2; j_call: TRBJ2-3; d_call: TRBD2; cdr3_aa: CASSSPSGRAVFTDTQYF
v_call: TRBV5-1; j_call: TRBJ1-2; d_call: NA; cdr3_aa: CASMEEGNYGYTF
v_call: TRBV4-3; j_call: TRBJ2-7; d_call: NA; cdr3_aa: CASSQEAFYEQYF
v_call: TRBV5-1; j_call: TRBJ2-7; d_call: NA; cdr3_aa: CASSLGPVTYEQYF
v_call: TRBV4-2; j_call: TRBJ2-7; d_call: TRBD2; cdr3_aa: CASSQEVIAGPLSSYEQYF
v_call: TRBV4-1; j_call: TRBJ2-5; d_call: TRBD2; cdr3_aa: CASSYQGLSPRETQYF
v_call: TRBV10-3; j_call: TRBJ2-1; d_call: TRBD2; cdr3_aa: CAISESPGLAGEGNNEQFF
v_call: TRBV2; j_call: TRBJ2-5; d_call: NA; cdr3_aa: CASRGTSGETQYF
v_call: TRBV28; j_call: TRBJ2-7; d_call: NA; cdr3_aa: CASSFGVETYEQYF
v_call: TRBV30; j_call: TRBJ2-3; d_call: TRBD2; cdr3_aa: CAWGVVREVTDTQYF
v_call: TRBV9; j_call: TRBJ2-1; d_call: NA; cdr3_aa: CASSISGYNEQFF
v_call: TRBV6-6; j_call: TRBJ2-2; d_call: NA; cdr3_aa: CASSYSPAGNTGELFF
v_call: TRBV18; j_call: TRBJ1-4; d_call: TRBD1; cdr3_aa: CASSPFLGQANEKLFF
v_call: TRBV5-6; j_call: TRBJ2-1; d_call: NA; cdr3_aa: CASSLAYRAPYNEQFF
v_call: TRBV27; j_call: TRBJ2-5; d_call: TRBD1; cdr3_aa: CASSATWTGGGETQYF
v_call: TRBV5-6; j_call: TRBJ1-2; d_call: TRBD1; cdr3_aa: CASSLPRDPGGYGYTF
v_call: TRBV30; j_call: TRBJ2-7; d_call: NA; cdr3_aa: CAWRQGPYEQYF
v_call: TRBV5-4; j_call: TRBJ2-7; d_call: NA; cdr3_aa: CASSVEGAISDEQYF
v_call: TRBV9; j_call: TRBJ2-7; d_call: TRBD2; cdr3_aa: CASSPRTSIVQYF
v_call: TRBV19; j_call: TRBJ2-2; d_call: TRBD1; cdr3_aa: CASHRGGTGDTGELFF
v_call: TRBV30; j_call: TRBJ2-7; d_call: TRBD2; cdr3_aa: CAWSVAGGREQYF
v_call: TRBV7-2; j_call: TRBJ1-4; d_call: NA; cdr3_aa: CASSLAQHEKLFF
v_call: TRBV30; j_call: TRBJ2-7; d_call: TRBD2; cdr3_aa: CAWRGSGESEQYF
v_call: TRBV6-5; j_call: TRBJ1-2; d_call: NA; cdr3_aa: CASSQNIINYGYTF
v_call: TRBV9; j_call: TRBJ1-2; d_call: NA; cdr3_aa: CASSVAVTSGYTF
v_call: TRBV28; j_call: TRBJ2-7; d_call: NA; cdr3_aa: CASRTSSGFLYEQYF
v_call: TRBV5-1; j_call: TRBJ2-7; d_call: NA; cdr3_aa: CASSLRGGGVEQYF
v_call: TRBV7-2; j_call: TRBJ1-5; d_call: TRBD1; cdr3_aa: CASFGGGRQPQHF
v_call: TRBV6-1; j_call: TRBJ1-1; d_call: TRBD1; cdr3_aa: CASSDGTGPPDTEAFF
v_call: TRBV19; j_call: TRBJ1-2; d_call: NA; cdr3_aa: CASSYSNYGYTF
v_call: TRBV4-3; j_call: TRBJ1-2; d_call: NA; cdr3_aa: CASSQQLDGNYGYTF
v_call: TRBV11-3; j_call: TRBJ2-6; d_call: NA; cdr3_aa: CASSARGTGANVLTF
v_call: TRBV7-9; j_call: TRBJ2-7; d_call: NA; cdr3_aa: CASSLGLRLNEQYF